The source of this T cell receptor (beta chain) is a study of blood T cell repertoires in COVID-19. The overall study: Sources were T cells, B-cell-depleted T cells, or PBMCs; the material itself was cDNA or gDNA.

The V gene lost 6 bases and the J gene lost 8 bases, with 22 bases spanning the gap. The CDR3 consists of 16 residues. Germline V gene lookup returns CDR1 MNHEY and CDR2 SMNVEV (reference sequence). Using immunoSEQ multiplex PCR, the repertoire was profiled, and TCRdb retains in-frame clones only, with some absent. The repertoire holds around 330,000 clones, with roughly 89% as singletons. The study recruited people aged roughly 18 to 89 years across approximately 25 US areas. Sequencing was carried out using PBMCs or T cells enriched from blood (not recorded which). The chain combines TRBV27 with TRBJ2-2, with a tentative D call TRBD2 (5 bases). The receptor's source is a man aged 55 to 70 who had recovered from COVID-19. Here the CDR3 reads CASSSAFAGLRGELFF. The CDR3 DNA follows: TGTGCCAGCAGCTCTGCTTTCGCCGGACTCCGGGGGGAGCTGTTTTTT.